This TCR beta chain derives from a study of cytomegalovirus exposure and HLA in healthy donors. Study-level findings and limits: Sequences of the TCR beta chain were said to predict the HLA-A and HLA-B alleles of most subjects accurately.

A note on this clone: The antigen is undetermined.

Vbeta (60) and Jbeta (13) primers were used in the PCR. Assay used: immunoSEQ multiplex PCR; TCRdb lists only in-frame clones, some missing. The sample holds some 150,000 clones, around 77% seen once. Germline V lookup: CDR1 SGHAT, CDR2 FQNNGV. V lost 1 base and J 3 bases, leaving 13 bases between the germline ends. The CDR3 is 16 residues long. This sequence was found in a woman aged 25-40 years in good health and CMV-seropositive. The chain links TRBV11-2 to TRBJ1-5, with TRBD1 as a possible D gene (6 bases). The sample taken for sequencing was PBMCs. The CDR3 protein is CASSLGSGGNNQPQHF. CDR3 coding DNA: TGTGCCAGCAGCTTAGGGTCGGGGGGCAACAATCAGCCCCAGCATTTT.